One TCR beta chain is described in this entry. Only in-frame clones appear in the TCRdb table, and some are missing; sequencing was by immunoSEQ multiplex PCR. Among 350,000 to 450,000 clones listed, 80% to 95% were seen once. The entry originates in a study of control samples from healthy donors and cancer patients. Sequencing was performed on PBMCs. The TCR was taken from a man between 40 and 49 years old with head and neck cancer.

The CDR3 loop is CASSVAGAVASTDTQYF. CDR3 in DNA: TGTGCCAGCAGCGTAGCTGGTGCGGTTGCTAGCACAGATACGCAGTATTTT. The chain is built from TRBV9 and TRBJ2-3; no reliable D call. V was cut by 0 bases and J by 0 bases, with 14 bases left in between. The CDR3 totals 17 residues. CDR1 and CDR2 from the germline V gene are SGDLS and YYNGEE.